The present TCR beta chain was sequenced within a study of T cells after yellow fever vaccination. Study overall: Preparation of fractions with low cell numbers was performed using SMART-Seq v4 Ultra Low Input.

TCRdb fed the 5' RACE reads into MiXCR, producing one record per CDR3 protein. In the table there are 300,000 to 400,000 distinct CDR3 sequences, 7.5% to 9% of which are singletons. This clonotype was observed a few times. V lost 6 bases and J 2 bases, leaving 20 bases between the germline ends. Germline V gene data show CDR1 as SNHLY and CDR2 as FYNNEI. The CDR3 length is 17 residues. The clonotype originates from a man in his late teens or twenties who received the YFV17D yellow fever vaccine. Sequenced here: PBMCs, sampled on the day of the first yellow fever vaccination. The chain carries TRBV2 and TRBJ1-5; a possible D gene is TRBD1 (5 bases). The DNA of the CDR3 is TGTGCCAGCAGCCTTGGGGCCCTGCTTGGGGGCAATCAGCCCCAGCATTTT. Residues: CASSLGALLGGNQPQHF. Full variable domain (rest looked up from reference TRBV2 and TRBJ1-5): EPEVTQTPSHQVTQMGQEVILRCVPISNHLYFYWYRQILGQKVEFLVSFYNNEISEKSEIFDDQFSVERPDGSNFTLKIRSTKLEDSAMYFCASSLGALLGGNQPQHFGDGTRLSIL.